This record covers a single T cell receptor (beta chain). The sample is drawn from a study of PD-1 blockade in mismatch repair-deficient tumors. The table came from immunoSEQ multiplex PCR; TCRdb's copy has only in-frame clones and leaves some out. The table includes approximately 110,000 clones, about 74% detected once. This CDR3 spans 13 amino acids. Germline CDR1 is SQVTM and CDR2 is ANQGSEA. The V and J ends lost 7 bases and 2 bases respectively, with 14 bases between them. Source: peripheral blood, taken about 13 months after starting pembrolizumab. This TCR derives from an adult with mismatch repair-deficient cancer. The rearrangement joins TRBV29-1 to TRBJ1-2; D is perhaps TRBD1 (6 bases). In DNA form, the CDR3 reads TGCAGCGCTCTGACAGGTTTGAACTATGGCTACACCTTC. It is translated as CSALTGLNYGYTF.